The following is a T cell receptor beta chain sequence with its context. This sample was included in a study of shared clonotypes between healthy human individuals. Assay: immunoSEQ multiplex PCR; the TCRdb copy retains only in-frame clones and omits some. The table records roughly 2.5 million clones, roughly nine tenths of them present only once. V lost 6 bases, J lost 6 bases, and 11 bases stayed unmatched. The CDR3 runs 14 residues. CDR1 and CDR2 from the germline V gene are MNHNS and SASEGT. The receptor was isolated from a man aged 18 to 29 in good health. This sequence joins TRBV6-1 and TRBJ2-7, with 7 positions matching TRBD1. The source material was naive CD4+ T cells sorted from blood. Subset here: CD45RA+ positively selected. The CDR3 nucleotides read TGTGCCAGCAGATACGGGACAGTATCTCCCGAGCAGTACTTC. It yields the protein CASRYGTVSPEQYF.